This T cell receptor beta chain is from a study of CD8 T cells in Susac syndrome. The CDR3 spans 15 residues. CDR1 and CDR2 (germline): SGDLS, YYNGEE. V was clipped by 2 bases and J by 2 bases, with 14 bases between them. 0.5 to 1 ug RNA was reverse transcribed with random hexamers. TCRdb independently ran MiXCR on the immunoSEQ multiplex PCR reads; one entry per CDR3 protein. The data show under 150,000 distinct CDR3 sequences, with approximately 95% seen just once and around 0.15% held by the top ten. The sequence was collected from a human donor with Susac syndrome. Sequencing was carried out using CD4+ T cells from PBMCs. This chain connects TRBV9 to TRBJ2-7; a weak D match, TRBD1 (6 bases). The CDR3 DNA sequence: TGTGCCAGCAGCGTTGGGCCAGGGGAAGCCTACGAGCAGTACTTC. Its protein is CASSVGPGEAYEQYF.